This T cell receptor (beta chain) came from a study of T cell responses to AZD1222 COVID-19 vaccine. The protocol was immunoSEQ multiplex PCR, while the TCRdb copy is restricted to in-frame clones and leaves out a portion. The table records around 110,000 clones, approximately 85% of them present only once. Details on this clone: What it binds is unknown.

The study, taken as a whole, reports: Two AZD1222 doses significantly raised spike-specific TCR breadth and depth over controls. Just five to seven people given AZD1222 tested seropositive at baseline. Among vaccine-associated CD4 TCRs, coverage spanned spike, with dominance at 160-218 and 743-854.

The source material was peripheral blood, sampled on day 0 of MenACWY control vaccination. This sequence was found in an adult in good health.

The CDR3 nucleotides read TGTGCCAGTAGTACCACGACAGCGGCAGATACGCAGTATTTT. Residues: CASSTTTAADTQYF. V is TRBV19 and J is TRBJ2-3, with D perhaps being TRBD1 or TRBD2 (5 bases each). CDR1 is LNHDA, CDR2 SQIVND, per germline (reference sequence). The CDR3 length is 14 residues. Trimming removed 4 bases at V and 4 bases at J, with 12 bases between.